The rows below give T cell receptor beta chains drawn from one sample of a study of T cell responses to AZD1222 COVID-19 vaccine. The assay was immunoSEQ multiplex PCR, and TCRdb's table has in-frame clones only and misses some. Found here are approximately 200,000 clones, 94% of them singletons; the top ten hold roughly 1.8%. Sequenced material: peripheral blood, taken 28 days after the second dose of the MenACWY control vaccine. These receptors all come from an adult who received the MenACWY meningococcal vaccine as a control. Each CDR3 is given with its conserved first and last residue. A D gene is named only where the DNA matches it firmly. The size entry is marked missing in some rows and otherwise reads once, few, many or a size class.

d_gene	v_gene	abundance	j_gene	CDR3nt	CDR3aa
.	TRBV5-4	.	TRBJ1-2	TGTGCCAGCAGCTTGGGGGGGCGTGGGAACCTGGGTGGCTACACCTTC	CASSLGGRGNLGGYTF
TRBD2	TRBV7-8	.	TRBJ2-1	TGTGCCAGCAGCCCTAACTCTGGGACTAGCGGGGGGGCGTGGTACAATGAGCAGTTCTTC	CASSPNSGTSGGAWYNEQFF
.	TRBV2	.	TRBJ2-7	TGTGCCAGCGGTAGCCGTTCCTACGAGCAGTACTTC	CASGSRSYEQYF
TRBD2	TRBV9	.	TRBJ2-2	TGTGCCAGCAGCGTAGCAGGACAATTAACCGGGGGGACCGGGGAGCTGTTTTTT	CASSVAGQLTGGTGELFF
.	TRBV4-1	few	TRBJ2-7	TGCGCCAGCAGCCTAGGTGGTTCCGCAGGGTCCTACGAGCAGTACTTC	CASSLGGSAGSYEQYF
.	TRBV29-1	.	TRBJ2-6	TGCAGCGTTGAAGGGGCCGGGACTGGGGCCAACGTCCTGACTTTC	CSVEGAGTGANVLTF
.	TRBV7-2	.	TRBJ2-5	TGTGCCAGCAGCCCCCAGGGAATCGGAGAGACCCAGTACTTC	CASSPQGIGETQYF
TRBD1	TRBV6-6	.	TRBJ1-2	TGTGCCAGCAGTTACACAAGAGGGGCAGGGGGCTATGGCTACACCTTC	CASSYTRGAGGYGYTF
.	TRBV10-3	once	TRBJ1-2	TGTGCCATCAGTGAGGCAGGAGGTCCATATGGCTACACCTTC	CAISEAGGPYGYTF
.	TRBV5-1	.	TRBJ2-6	TGCGCCAGCAGGGACGGACGGACTCCCTCTGGGGCCAACGTCCTGACTTTC	CASRDGRTPSGANVLTF
.	TRBV30	.	TRBJ1-2	TGTGCCGGTACGGGGGAATTGTCCTATGGCTACACCTTC	CAGTGELSYGYTF
.	TRBV27	.	TRBJ1-1	TGTGCCAGCAGTTTACGGCGGGCTCCGAACACTGAAGCTTTCTTT	CASSLRRAPNTEAFF
.	TRBV29-1	.	TRBJ2-7	TGCAGCGTTGGGGGGGTGGTACGCAACAACTACGAGCAGTACTTC	CSVGGVVRNNYEQYF
TRBD2	TRBV13	.	TRBJ2-7	TGTGCCAGCAGCCGAGGGCTAGCGGGAGACGAGCAGTACTTC	CASSRGLAGDEQYF
.	TRBV7-9	.	TRBJ2-7	TGTGCCAGCAGCTCCTCGGAGGGCCCCACATCACCCTACGAGCAGTACTTC	CASSSSEGPTSPYEQYF
TRBD1	TRBV5-4	.	TRBJ1-6	TGTGCCAGCGAGGACAGGGACATAAATTCACCCCTCCACTTT	CASEDRDINSPLHF
.	TRBV27	.	TRBJ1-1	TGTGCCAGCAGTCCTCGGACGGGAAACACTGAAGCTTTCTTT	CASSPRTGNTEAFF
.	TRBV7-8	.	TRBJ2-7	TGTGCCAGCAGCTTTCTAGGGATCGGGGGCGAGCAGTACTTC	CASSFLGIGGEQYF
.	TRBV19	.	TRBJ1-5	TGTGCCAGTAGTGCAGTGGGTGGGGGCAATCAGCCCCAGCATTTT	CASSAVGGGNQPQHF
.	TRBV3-1/TRBV3-2	.	TRBJ1-1	TGTGCCAGCAGCCAAGTGCAGGCCTCAAACACTGAAGCTTTCTTT	CASSQVQASNTEAFF
.	TRBV9	once	TRBJ2-2	TGTGCCAGCAGCGCGGACCCGAGACCAGCGGGCACCGGGGAGCTGTTTTTT	CASSADPRPAGTGELFF
.	TRBV6-5	once	TRBJ2-7	TGTGCCAGCAGTTACTCGACTGATTCCTACGAGCAGTACTTC	CASSYSTDSYEQYF
TRBD2	TRBV14	few	TRBJ2-3	TGTGCCAGCAGCCAAGAGCTCGATTGGGAGGGGATCGCAGATACGCAGTATTTT	CASSQELDWEGIADTQYF
.	TRBV28	.	TRBJ1-1	TGTGCCAGCCGGTCAGGGCAAATGAACACTGAAGCTTTCTTT	CASRSGQMNTEAFF
.	TRBV7-9	.	TRBJ2-7	TGTGCCAGCAGCCCCCGGACTGCCGCCTACGAGCAGTACTTC	CASSPRTAAYEQYF
TRBD2	TRBV5-1	.	TRBJ2-3	TGCGCCAGCAGCTTAGGGGAGGGCTTAGCCCCAGATACGCAGTATTTT	CASSLGEGLAPDTQYF
.	TRBV5-4	once	TRBJ1-1	TGTGCCAGCAGCTTGGACAGGAACACTGAAGCTTTCTTT	CASSLDRNTEAFF
TRBD2	TRBV20-1	.	TRBJ2-1	TGCAGTGCTAGTCACGGGACTAGCGGGTTCGATGAGCAGTTCTTC	CSASHGTSGFDEQFF
.	TRBV7-9	.	TRBJ1-5	TGTGCCAGCAGCTTAGTCGGAGGGTATTCGGATCAGCCCCAGCATTTT	CASSLVGGYSDQPQHF
TRBD1	TRBV6-5	.	TRBJ1-2	TGTGCCACCACGTCGACAGGGGCCTCGGGTGGCTACACCTTC	CATTSTGASGGYTF
TRBD2	TRBV27	.	TRBJ2-2	TGTGCCAGCAGTATGTCGACTAGCGGTCTGAACACCGGGGAGCTGTTTTTT	CASSMSTSGLNTGELFF
.	TRBV19	.	TRBJ2-3	TGTGCCAGTAGTATCGGGAGTTCAGATACGCAGTATTTT	CASSIGSSDTQYF
.	TRBV13	once	TRBJ1-1	TGTGCCAGCAGCTTAGGCTCGAACACTGAAGCTTTCTTT	CASSLGSNTEAFF
TRBD2	TRBV5-4	.	TRBJ2-1	TGTGCCACCGGCCTAGCGGGGGGGTATGAGCAGTTCTTC	CATGLAGGYEQFF
.	TRBV3-1/TRBV3-2	.	TRBJ1-5	TGTGCCAGCAGCCACAGCCTGCGAGACAGCTCCAATCAGCCCCAGCATTTT	CASSHSLRDSSNQPQHF
TRBD2	TRBV25-1	.	TRBJ2-3	TGTGCCAGCAGTTCAACTAGCGGGTTAGCCCTCCCAGATACGCAGTATTTT	CASSSTSGLALPDTQYF
.	TRBV7-3	.	TRBJ2-2	TGTGCCAGCAGCTCTCCGGGCGGGGAGCTGTTTTTT	CASSSPGGELFF
.	TRBV6-1	.	TRBJ2-2	TGTGCCAGCAGTGAAAGGCCCCAAGTAGCAGCCGCGAACACCGGGGAGCTGTTTTTT	CASSERPQVAAANTGELFF
.	TRBV30	once	TRBJ1-6	TGTGCCTGGGGACTGGGGGAGAATTCACCCCTCCACTTT	CAWGLGENSPLHF
.	TRBV7-2	.	TRBJ2-7	TGTGCCAGCAGCTTAGGCGAATACGAGCAGTACTTC	CASSLGEYEQYF
.	TRBV6-5	.	TRBJ1-2	TGTGCCAGCAGTTACTCAGCTTTGGGGGGCGCGAGAGGCTACACCTTC	CASSYSALGGARGYTF
.	TRBV12-1	.	TRBJ1-1	TGTGCCAGCAGCTCCTCGTACCAGGGTTGGACTGAAGCTTTCTTT	CASSSSYQGWTEAFF
TRBD2	TRBV7-8	.	TRBJ2-3	TGTGCCAGCAGTCGATCTCGGGGGGGCAGCACAGATACGCAGTATTTT	CASSRSRGGSTDTQYF
.	TRBV28	.	TRBJ1-1	TGTGCCAGCAGGTCTAACACTGAAGCTTTCTTT	CASRSNTEAFF
.	TRBV19	.	TRBJ2-7	TGTGCCAGTAGTACGTCTTCCTCCTACGAGCAGTACTTC	CASSTSSSYEQYF
.	TRBV7-3	.	TRBJ1-1	TGTGCCAGCAGCTTAACCGGGCAGGACAACACTGAAGCTTTCTTT	CASSLTGQDNTEAFF
TRBD1	TRBV28	.	TRBJ1-5	TGTGCCAGCAGTTTAGGGGGACAGGGGACGGTTGGGGGCCGGCCCCAGCATTTT	CASSLGGQGTVGGRPQHF
.	TRBV28	once	TRBJ1-2	TGTGCCAGCAGACAGGGCTACGGCTACACCTTC	CASRQGYGYTF
TRBD1	TRBV6-2/TRBV6-3	.	TRBJ1-6	TGTGCCAGCAGTTACGACAGGGAGGGATCACCCCTCCACTTT	CASSYDREGSPLHF
.	TRBV19	.	TRBJ2-2	TGTGCCAGTAGGCCAACTGGGGTAACCGGGGAGCTGTTTTTT	CASRPTGVTGELFF
.	TRBV4-3	once	TRBJ1-3	TGCGCCAGGACTACGAGGGGCGTCTCTGGAAACACCATATATTTT	CARTTRGVSGNTIYF
.	TRBV19	.	TRBJ1-1	TGTGCCAGTAATGTGGGGGCGTATGAAGCTTTCTTT	CASNVGAYEAFF
.	TRBV5-4	.	TRBJ1-6	TGTGCCAGCAGCTCCAGTGAGAATTCACCCCTCCACTTT	CASSSSENSPLHF